The rows below give T cell receptor beta chains drawn from one sample of a study of cytomegalovirus exposure and HLA in healthy donors. Using immunoSEQ multiplex PCR, the repertoire was profiled, and TCRdb retains in-frame clones only, with some absent. The data hold about 110,000 clones, with 76% observed a single time. Sequencing was performed on PBMCs. The receptors here all came from a woman aged 50 to 60 in good health and CMV-seropositive. The CDR3 runs from the conserved cysteine through the conserved F or W. Each record gives: J gene, clone size, V gene, D gene, CDR3 protein, CDR3 DNA. D genes are given only for firm matches. The size entry is marked missing in some rows and otherwise reads once, few, many or a size class.

TRBJ2-7 | . | TRBV27 | TRBD2 | CASSLYSGSFYEQYF | TGTGCCAGCAGCCTATATAGCGGGAGTTTCTACGAGCAGTACTTC
TRBJ2-5 | . | TRBV20-1 | . | CSGGETQYF | TGCAGTGGAGGGGAGACCCAGTACTTC
TRBJ1-1 | . | TRBV25-1 | . | CASSESKQGSPNTEAFF | TGTGCCAGCAGTGAATCGAAGCAGGGGTCCCCGAACACTGAAGCTTTCTTT
TRBJ2-7 | . | TRBV2 | . | CASRPPRVGSYEQYF | TGTGCCAGCAGGCCCCCCAGGGTTGGCTCCTACGAGCAGTACTTC
TRBJ2-4 | few | TRBV7-2 | . | CASSSSRHPTGGGQYF | TGTGCCAGCAGCTCATCACGCCATCCTACAGGGGGGGGTCAGTACTTC
TRBJ1-2 | . | TRBV7-2 | TRBD1 | CASSLAGANRGGYTF | TGTGCCAGCAGCTTAGCGGGAGCAAACAGGGGTGGCTACACCTTC
TRBJ2-5 | . | TRBV29-1 | . | CSAPGKIGTQYF | TGCAGCGCCCCGGGGAAAATCGGGACCCAGTACTTC
TRBJ1-2 | . | TRBV5-8 | . | CASSLPRLDGYTF | TGTGCCAGCAGCTTGCCGCGTTTGGATGGCTACACCTTC
TRBJ2-1 | . | TRBV19 | TRBD1 | CASKIGTENNEQFF | TGTGCCAGTAAGATCGGGACAGAGAACAATGAGCAGTTCTTC
TRBJ2-7 | few | TRBV6-4 | . | CASSDSHRAEQYF | TGTGCCAGCAGTGACTCTCACAGGGCCGAGCAGTACTTC
TRBJ1-1 | . | TRBV5-1 | . | CASSLGTSRGTEAFF | TGCGCCAGCAGTCTCGGGACTTCCCGCGGCACTGAAGCTTTCTTT
TRBJ1-2 | . | TRBV19 | TRBD1 | CASTNGRGQRVDGYTF | TGTGCCAGTACCAATGGCAGGGGGCAACGGGTGGACGGCTACACCTTC
TRBJ1-5 | . | TRBV27 | TRBD1 | CASSPGQGGRQPQHF | TGTGCCAGCAGTCCCGGACAGGGGGGAAGGCAGCCCCAGCATTTT
TRBJ2-5 | . | TRBV21-1 | . | CASSKGRGGAKGLEETQYF | TGTGCCAGCAGCAAGGGGAGGGGGGGGGCGAAGGGATTGGAAGAGACCCAGTACTTC
TRBJ2-7 | . | TRBV7-2 | TRBD2 | CASSEGLAGGLSEQYF | TGTGCCAGCAGCGAGGGACTAGCGGGCGGTCTCTCCGAGCAGTACTTC